The clone carrying this T cell receptor (beta chain) was seen a handful of times. Its matching antigen is unknown. V was cut by 5 bases and J by 0 bases, with 11 bases left in between. Germline V gene lookup returns CDR1 SEHNR and CDR2 FQNEAQ (reference sequence). The CDR3 contains 16 residues. This sample stems from a study of beta chain features in type 1 diabetes. Study-wide results and limits: Within patients, naive, central memory and Treg TCRB repertoires seemed more similar than within healthy donors.

The entirety of the isolated RNA underwent reverse transcription, so expressed TCRB transcripts were sequenced. Method: immunoSEQ multiplex PCR; TCRdb's copy keeps in-frame clones and lacks some. The data hold 350,000 or so clones, with roughly a fifth observed a single time. This receptor was identified in a woman younger than 35 in good health. The source material was naive CD4+ T cells from blood. The genes are TRBV7-9 and TRBJ2-6; maybe TRBD1 (6 bases). The CDR3 loop reads CASSHYRVSGANVLTF. DNA for the CDR3: TGTGCCAGCAGCCATTACAGGGTCTCTGGGGCCAACGTCCTGACTTTC. The entire variable domain, with the rest obtained from reference TRBV7-9 and TRBJ2-6, is as follows: DTGVSQNPRHKITKRGQNVTFRCDPISEHNRLYWYRQTLGQGPEFLTYFQNEAQLEKSRLLSDRFSAERPKGSFSTLEIQRTEQGDSAMYLCASSHYRVSGANVLTFGAGSRLTVL.